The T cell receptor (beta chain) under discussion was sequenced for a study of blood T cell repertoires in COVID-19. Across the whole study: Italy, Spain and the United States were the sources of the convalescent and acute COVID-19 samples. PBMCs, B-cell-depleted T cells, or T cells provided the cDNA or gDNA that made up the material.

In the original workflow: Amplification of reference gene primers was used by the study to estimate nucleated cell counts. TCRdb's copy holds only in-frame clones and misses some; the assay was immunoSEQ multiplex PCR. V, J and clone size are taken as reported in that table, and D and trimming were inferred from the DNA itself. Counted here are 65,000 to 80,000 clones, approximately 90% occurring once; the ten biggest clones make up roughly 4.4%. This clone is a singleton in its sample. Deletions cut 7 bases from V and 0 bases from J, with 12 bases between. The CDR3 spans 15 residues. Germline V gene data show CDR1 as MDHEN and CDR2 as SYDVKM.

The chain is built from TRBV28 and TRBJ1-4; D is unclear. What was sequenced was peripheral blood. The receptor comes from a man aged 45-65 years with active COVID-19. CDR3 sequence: CASMRIPATNEKLFF. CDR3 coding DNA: TGTGCCAGCATGCGTATACCGGCAACTAATGAAAAACTGTTTTTT.